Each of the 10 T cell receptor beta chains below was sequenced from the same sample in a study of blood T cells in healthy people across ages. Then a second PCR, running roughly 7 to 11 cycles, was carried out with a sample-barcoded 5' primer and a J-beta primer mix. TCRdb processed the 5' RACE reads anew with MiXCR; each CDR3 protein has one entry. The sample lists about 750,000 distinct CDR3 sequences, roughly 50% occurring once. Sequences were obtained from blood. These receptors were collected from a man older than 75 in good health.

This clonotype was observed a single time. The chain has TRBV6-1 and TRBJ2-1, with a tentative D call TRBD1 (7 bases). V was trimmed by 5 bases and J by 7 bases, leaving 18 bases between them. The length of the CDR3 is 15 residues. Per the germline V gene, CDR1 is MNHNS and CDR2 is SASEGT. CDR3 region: CASSPPGGTSNEQFF. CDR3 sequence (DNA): TGTGCCAGCAGTCCCCCAGGGGGGACTTCAAATGAGCAGTTCTTC.

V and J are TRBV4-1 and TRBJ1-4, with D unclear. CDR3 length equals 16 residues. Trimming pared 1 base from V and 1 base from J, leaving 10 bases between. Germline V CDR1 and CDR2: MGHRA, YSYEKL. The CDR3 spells CASSQVGGLTNEKLFF. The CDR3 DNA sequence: TGCGCCAGCAGCCAAGTTGGCGGGCTAACTAATGAAAAACTGTTTTTT.

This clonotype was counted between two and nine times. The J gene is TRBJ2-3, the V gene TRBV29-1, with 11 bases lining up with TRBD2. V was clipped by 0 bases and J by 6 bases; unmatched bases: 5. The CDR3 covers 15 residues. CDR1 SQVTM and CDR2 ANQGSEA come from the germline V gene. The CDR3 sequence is CSVEDLSGRADTQYF. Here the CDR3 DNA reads TGCAGCGTTGAAGATCTTAGCGGGAGGGCCGATACGCAGTATTTT.

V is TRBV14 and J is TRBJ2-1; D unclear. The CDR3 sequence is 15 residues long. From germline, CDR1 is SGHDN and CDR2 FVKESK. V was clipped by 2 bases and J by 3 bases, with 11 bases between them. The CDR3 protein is CASSQLMGSYNEQFF. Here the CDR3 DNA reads TGTGCCAGCAGCCAACTGATGGGCAGCTACAATGAGCAGTTCTTC. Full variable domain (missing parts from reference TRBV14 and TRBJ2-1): EAGVTQFPSHSVIEKGQTVTLRCDPISGHDNLYWYRRVMGKEIKFLLHFVKESKQDESGMPNNRFLAERTGGTYSTLKVQPAELEDSGVYFCASSQLMGSYNEQFFGPGTRLTVL.

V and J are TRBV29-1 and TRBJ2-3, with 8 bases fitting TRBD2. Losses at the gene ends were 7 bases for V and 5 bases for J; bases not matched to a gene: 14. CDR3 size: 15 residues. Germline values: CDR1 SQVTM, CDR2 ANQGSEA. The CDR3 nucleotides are TGCAGCGCAGCCCTTGCAGCGGGAGTGGTAGATACGCAGTATTTT. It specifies CSAALAAGVVDTQYF.

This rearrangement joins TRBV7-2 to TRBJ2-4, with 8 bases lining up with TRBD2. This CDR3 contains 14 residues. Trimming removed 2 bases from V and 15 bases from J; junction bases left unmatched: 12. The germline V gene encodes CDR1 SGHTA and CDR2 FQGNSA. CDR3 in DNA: TGTGCCAGCAGCTTAAACGGGAGGGAAGAGACCCTGTACTTC. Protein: CASSLNGREETLYF.

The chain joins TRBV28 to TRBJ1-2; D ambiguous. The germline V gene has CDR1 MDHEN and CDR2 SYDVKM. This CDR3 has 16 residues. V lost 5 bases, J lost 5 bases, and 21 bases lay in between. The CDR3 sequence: CASSPSGVLPLYGYTF. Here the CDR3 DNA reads TGTGCCAGCAGTCCCTCGGGCGTGCTGCCCCTATATGGCTACACCTTC.

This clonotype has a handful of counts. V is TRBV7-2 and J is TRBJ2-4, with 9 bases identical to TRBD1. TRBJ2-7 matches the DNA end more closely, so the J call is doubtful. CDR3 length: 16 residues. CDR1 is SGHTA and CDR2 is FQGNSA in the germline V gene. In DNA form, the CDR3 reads TGTGCCAGCAGCCGACTCGGGACAGGGATCTTCTACGAGCAGTACTTC. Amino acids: CASSRLGTGIFYEQYF.

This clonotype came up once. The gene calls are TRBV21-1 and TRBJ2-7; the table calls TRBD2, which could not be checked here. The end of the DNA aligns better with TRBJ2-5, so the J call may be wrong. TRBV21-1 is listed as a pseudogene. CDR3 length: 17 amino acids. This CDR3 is CASSKVQSGKKQETQYF. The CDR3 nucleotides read TGTGCCAGCAGCAAAGTTCAGAGCGGGAAGAAACAAGAGACCCAGTACTTC.

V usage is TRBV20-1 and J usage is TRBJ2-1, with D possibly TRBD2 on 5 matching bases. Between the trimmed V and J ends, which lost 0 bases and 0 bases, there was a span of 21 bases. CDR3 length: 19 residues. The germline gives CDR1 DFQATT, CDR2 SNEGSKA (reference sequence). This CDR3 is CSARDLSTSGRSSYNEQFF. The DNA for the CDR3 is TGCAGTGCTAGAGATCTATCTACCAGCGGAAGGAGCTCCTACAATGAGCAGTTCTTC.